Listed below are T cell receptor beta chains from one sample, sequenced in a study of technical replicates of blood from four donors. The table came from immunoSEQ multiplex PCR; TCRdb's copy has only in-frame clones and leaves some out. The sample yields fewer than 75,000 clones, 93% seen once. Sequencing input: T cells isolated from PBMCs. These receptors all come from a human donor in good health. Each CDR3 is given with its conserved first and last residue. A D gene is named only where the DNA matches it firmly. Size tells how often a clone was seen (once, few, many) or the class of an expanded clone, and some rows leave it out.

abundance,v_gene,d_gene,j_gene,CDR3nt,CDR3aa
.,TRBV7-6,TRBD2,TRBJ2-7,TGTGCCAGCAGCCCCGGGGGGGGGCCCTACGAGCAGTACTTC,CASSPGGGPYEQYF
.,TRBV11-2,.,TRBJ2-5,TGTGCCAGCAGCCCGCCCCGGGGGACCCAGTACTTC,CASSPPRGTQYF
.,TRBV10-1,.,TRBJ2-3,TGCGCCAGCAGTGAAAGGGGGATCACAGATACGCAGTATTTT,CASSERGITDTQYF
once,TRBV4-2,TRBD2,TRBJ2-1,TGTGCCAGCAGCCAAGAGACGGGACTAGTCAATGAGCAGTTCTTC,CASSQETGLVNEQFF
.,TRBV30,TRBD1,TRBJ1-2,TGTGCCTGGTCAACAGGGGGCCGCTATGGCTACACCTTC,CAWSTGGRYGYTF
once,TRBV25-1,.,TRBJ2-3,TGTGCCAGCAGTGAATTTCGGGGGAGCACAGATACGCAGTATTTT,CASSEFRGSTDTQYF
.,TRBV11-2,.,TRBJ1-6,TGTGCCAGCAGCCCCCCGGTAGGGGTCAATTCACCCCTCCACTTT,CASSPPVGVNSPLHF
.,TRBV27,TRBD2,TRBJ2-1,TGTGCCAGCGCTCACGGGGGGGCGGCTGAGCAGTTCTTC,CASAHGGAAEQFF
.,TRBV2,TRBD1,TRBJ1-5,TGTGCCAGCAGCGTTGACAGGGGGGTATACCAGCCCCAGCATTTT,CASSVDRGVYQPQHF
.,TRBV2,TRBD1,TRBJ2-1,TGTGCCAGCAGCGGACAGGGGGACAGTGGTGAGCAGTTCTTC,CASSGQGDSGEQFF
.,TRBV7-9,.,TRBJ1-1,TGTGCCAGCAGCTATGAGGGGGACACTGAAGCTTTCTTT,CASSYEGDTEAFF
once,TRBV4-1,TRBD1,TRBJ1-2,TGCGCCAGCAGCCAACACAGGACAGGGCCGAATGAGGGGAACTATGGCTACACCTTC,CASSQHRTGPNEGNYGYTF
.,TRBV7-6,TRBD2,TRBJ2-3,TGTGCCAGCAGCTTAGAGGGGGGACTAGCGGGGGGCACAGATACGCAGTATTTT,CASSLEGGLAGGTDTQYF
.,TRBV11-2,.,TRBJ2-7,TGTGCCAGCAGCTTGTTATTGTCCTACGAGCAGTACTTC,CASSLLLSYEQYF
.,TRBV11-3,.,TRBJ2-7,TGTGCCAGCAGCAGACTGGGGAGCGAGCAGTACTTC,CASSRLGSEQYF
once,TRBV15,.,TRBJ2-5,TGTGCCACCAGCAGAGATCACTCCGCGGAGACCCAGTACTTC,CATSRDHSAETQYF
.,TRBV6-1,.,TRBJ2-3,TGTGCCAGCAGTGATGGGTGGGGGGGCACAGATACGCAGTATTTT,CASSDGWGGTDTQYF
.,TRBV7-8,.,TRBJ1-2,TGTGCCAGCAGCATGGGAGTAAACTATGGCTACACCTTC,CASSMGVNYGYTF
.,TRBV4-2,.,TRBJ1-5,TGTGCCAGCAGCTCAGTCCTGTCTAGCAATCAGCCCCAGCATTTT,CASSSVLSSNQPQHF
.,TRBV14,.,TRBJ1-2,TGTGCCAGCAGCCAGGCCAACAGGGAAAACTATGGCTACACCTTC,CASSQANRENYGYTF
.,TRBV9,TRBD2,TRBJ2-1,TGTGCCAGCAGCCCCCGTATAGCGGGACTAGCGGGCAATGAGCAGTTCTTC,CASSPRIAGLAGNEQFF
.,TRBV21-1,.,TRBJ2-4,TGTGCCACCACTGGGACTACTGGCGGCATTCAGTACTTC,CATTGTTGGIQYF
.,TRBV15,.,TRBJ1-3,TGTGCCACCAGCAGAGAAACAGGCTCTGGAAACACCATATATTTT,CATSRETGSGNTIYF
.,TRBV5-4,.,TRBJ2-7,TGTGCCAGCAGCTTGGAGGGGGCGGGGAAGCAGTACTTC,CASSLEGAGKQYF
many,TRBV5-1,.,TRBJ1-5,TGCGCCAGCAGCGAGGGTTCCCCGGGATTAAATCAGCCCCAGCATTTT,CASSEGSPGLNQPQHF
.,TRBV6-5,.,TRBJ2-5,TGTGCCAGCAGACTAACAGGGAGAGGAGAGACCCAGTACTTC,CASRLTGRGETQYF
.,TRBV18,.,TRBJ2-1,TGTGCCAGCTCACCCGAGGGTAGCCGGCGGGATGAGCAGTTCTTC,CASSPEGSRRDEQFF
few,TRBV25-1,TRBD1,TRBJ1-1,TGTGCCAGCAGTGAATTCGGGACAGGGGCCACTGAAGCTTTCTTT,CASSEFGTGATEAFF
.,TRBV21-1,.,TRBJ1-6,TGTGCCAGCAGCAAAGTGGACAGGGCAAATTCACCCCTCCACTTT,CASSKVDRANSPLHF
.,TRBV10-1,TRBD1,TRBJ2-7,TGCGCCAGCAGTGAGGATTGGACAGGCATGGGGTACGAGCAGTACTTC,CASSEDWTGMGYEQYF
.,TRBV27,TRBD2,TRBJ2-7,TGTGCCAGCAGTGAGTTCACTAGCGGGATGTACGAGCAGTACTTC,CASSEFTSGMYEQYF
.,TRBV11-2,.,TRBJ2-2,TGTGCCAGCAGCTTATGGGGGGTTACCACCGGGGAGCTGTTTTTT,CASSLWGVTTGELFF
.,TRBV6-4,TRBD1,TRBJ1-1,TGTGCCAGCAGTCCAGGGGGAAGGACTGAAGCTTTCTTT,CASSPGGRTEAFF
.,TRBV27,.,TRBJ1-2,TGTGCCAGCAGTTTAACACAGGGATCCTACTATGGCTACACCTTC,CASSLTQGSYYGYTF
.,TRBV20-1,.,TRBJ1-1,TGCAGTAGGGGGTCGAACACTGAAGCTTTCTTT,CSRGSNTEAFF
.,TRBV7-3,TRBD1,TRBJ2-2,TGTGCCAGCAGCCCAGAGGACAGGGCCGCCGGGGAGCTGTTTTTT,CASSPEDRAAGELFF
.,TRBV7-8,.,TRBJ2-7,TGTGCCAGCAGCTTAGGGGTCCGGCTTGACAGAGAAAATTTC,CASSLGVRLDRENF
.,TRBV19,.,TRBJ2-2,TGTGCCTCCCAGGCCAGGTTGAACACCGGGGAGCTGTTTTTT,CASQARLNTGELFF
.,TRBV9,TRBD2,TRBJ2-5,TGTGCCAGCAGCGGACTAGCGGGACCCAGCCAAGAGACCCAGTACTTC,CASSGLAGPSQETQYF
once,TRBV28,TRBD1,TRBJ2-7,TGTGCCAGCAGTTCCCAGGGGGCGCTTACCTACGAGCAGTACTTC,CASSSQGALTYEQYF
.,TRBV7-3,TRBD1,TRBJ2-3,TGTGCTCGCGTAGCGGACAGGGCCCCAATGGTCACAGATACGCAGTATTTT,CARVADRAPMVTDTQYF
.,TRBV6-1,.,TRBJ2-3,TGTGCCAGCAGTGAAGGACAGTTCTTCGATACGCAGTATTTT,CASSEGQFFDTQYF
.,TRBV2,TRBD2,TRBJ2-3,TGTGCCAGCAGTTCAGGACTAGCGGGCTACACAGATACGCAGTATTTT,CASSSGLAGYTDTQYF
.,TRBV14,TRBD1,TRBJ2-7,TGTGCCAGCAGCCACTATTCCGGGACAGGGTTTCTCTACGAGCAGTACTTC,CASSHYSGTGFLYEQYF
few,TRBV4-1,TRBD1,TRBJ2-7,TGCGCCAGCAGCCAAGGGCAGGGGGACTACGAGCAGTACTTC,CASSQGQGDYEQYF
.,TRBV28,TRBD1,TRBJ2-5,TGTGCCAGCAGTTTACCCGGGACAGCCCAAGAGACCCAGTACTTC,CASSLPGTAQETQYF
.,TRBV14,.,TRBJ1-4,TGTGCCAGCAGCGACACCGGGGCCGGGAGAGAAAAACTGTTTTTT,CASSDTGAGREKLFF
.,TRBV29-1,.,TRBJ1-2,TGCAGCGTTGAAGCGGCGGGGGTCAGGGGTTTCCAATACTATGGCTACACCTTC,CSVEAAGVRGFQYYGYTF
.,TRBV19,.,TRBJ1-4,TGTGCCAGTAGAAGTTCCGGACAGCCTAATGAAAAACTGTTTTTT,CASRSSGQPNEKLFF
.,TRBV28,.,TRBJ1-5,TGTGCCAGCAGTTTAGAGGCGCCCCAGCATTTT,CASSLEAPQHF
.,TRBV29-1,TRBD2,TRBJ2-2,TGCAGCGTTGCTCCTAGCGGGATGAACACCGGGGAGCTGTTTTTT,CSVAPSGMNTGELFF
.,TRBV4-1,TRBD1,TRBJ2-1,TGCGCCAGCAGCCCTAGAGGTGGACAGGGGGGGAATGAGCAGTTCTTC,CASSPRGGQGGNEQFF
.,TRBV4-1,.,TRBJ2-1,TGCGCCAGCAGCCAAGGAGCATATAAGCACAATGAGCAGTTCTTC,CASSQGAYKHNEQFF
.,TRBV5-1,.,TRBJ2-1,TGCGCCAGCAGCTTGCTTTTAGTCAGGGGTGAGCAGTTCTTC,CASSLLLVRGEQFF
.,TRBV9,TRBD1,TRBJ2-7,TGTGCCAGCAGCGAGACAGGGGGGTCCTACGAGCAGTACTTC,CASSETGGSYEQYF